Presented here are 3 T cell receptor beta chains from one specimen sequenced in a study of shared clonotypes between healthy human individuals. TCRdb's copy holds only in-frame clones and misses some; the assay was immunoSEQ multiplex PCR. This table has over a million clones, about 84% appearing once. Sequencing was performed on memory CD4+ T cells from PBMCs. Indicated subset: CD45RA-negative fraction. These receptors originate from a man younger than 35 in good health. Some clones in this sample may be carry-over from other donors' samples.

This chain uses TRBV6-1 with TRBJ2-5; 7 nucleotides match TRBD2. J lost 5 bases, V lost 6 bases, and 9 bases had no gene match. The CDR3 contains 14 residues. Germline CDR1 is MNHNS and CDR2 is SASEGT. CDR3 protein: CASRAGVISETQYF. The CDR3 coding sequence is TGTGCCAGCAGGGCGGGAGTAATCTCTGAGACCCAGTACTTC.

The chain recombines TRBV9 with TRBJ2-7, with unresolved D. Trimming removed 3 bases from V and 7 bases from J, with 20 bases in between. The CDR3 has 15 residues. Germline V gene sequence: CDR1 SGDLS, CDR2 YYNGEE. CDR3 residues: CASSGQGTRSEEQYF. CDR3 nucleotides: TGTGCCAGCAGCGGCCAAGGCACGCGGTCGGAAGAGCAGTACTTC.

The chain joins TRBV5-1 to TRBJ1-1; no clear D gene. V dropped 5 bases and J dropped 0 bases, with 11 bases sitting between them. The CDR3 covers 14 residues. Germline V gene sequence: CDR1 SGHRS, CDR2 YFSETQ. The CDR3 protein is CASRKDQVNTEAFF. CDR3 nucleotide sequence: TGCGCCAGCAGAAAGGACCAGGTGAACACTGAAGCTTTCTTT.